This T cell receptor (beta chain) comes out of a study of beta chain features in type 1 diabetes. Findings and limits, study-wide: Naive, central memory and Treg TCRB repertoires appeared more alike in patients than in healthy donors. All four CD4+ subsets from Type 1 diabetes patients carried moderately but significantly shorter TCRB CDR3s.

This CDR3 has 15 amino acids. Trimming at V came to 4 bases and at J to 2 bases, leaving 4 bases not matched to a gene. CDR1 and CDR2 from the germline V gene are SGHNT and YENEEA. Every bit of the isolated RNA underwent reverse transcription, so sequencing read expressed TCRB transcripts. Profiled with immunoSEQ multiplex PCR; TCRdb holds only in-frame clones, not every one. The sample records around 97,000 clones, under 30% being singletons. Points on this clone: The antigen is not known.

The receptor comes from a woman aged 18 to 35 with type 1 diabetes. Sequencing was carried out using central memory CD4+ T cells from blood. V usage is TRBV11-3 and J usage is TRBJ2-2, with TRBD1 identical over 7 bases. The CDR3 region has the DNA TGTGCCAGCAGCTCCGGGACAGCTAACACCGGGGAGCTGTTTTTT. It codes for CASSSGTANTGELFF. The variable domain in full, completed from reference TRBV11-3 and TRBJ2-2, reads EAGVVQSPRYKIIEKKQPVAFWCNPISGHNTLYWYLQNLGQGPELLIRYENEEAVDDSQLPKDRFSAERLKGVDSTLKIQPAELGDSAVYLCASSSGTANTGELFFGEGSRLTVL.